The 30 T cell receptor beta chains listed next were all sequenced from one sample in a study of PD-1 blockade in mismatch repair-deficient tumors. Method: immunoSEQ multiplex PCR; TCRdb's copy keeps in-frame clones and lacks some. The data show approximately 120,000 clones, 85% to 90% seen once. The sequenced sample was peripheral blood, obtained 44 weeks after starting pembrolizumab. These receptors came from an adult with mismatch repair-deficient cancer.

The V and J genes are TRBV30 and TRBJ2-2; D gene ambiguous. Trimming stripped 1 base from V and 2 bases from J, with 11 bases between. This CDR3 is built from 15 residues. The V gene's germline CDR1 is GTSNPN and CDR2 SVGIG (reference sequence). CDR3 DNA: TGTGCCTGGAGTGGCGACTCGACTAACACCGGGGAGCTGTTTTTT. Residues: CAWSGDSTNTGELFF.

The chain couples TRBV13 to TRBJ2-1; 7 bases fit TRBD2. Germline V gene data show CDR1 as PRHDT and CDR2 as FYEKMQ (reference sequence). Trimming cost V 5 bases and J 8 bases; bases outside gene matches: 9. There are 14 residues in the CDR3. CDR3 coding DNA: TGTGCCAGCAGCCCCTTCGGCGGGAGTGATGAGCAGTTCTTC. This codes for CASSPFGGSDEQFF.

The chain carries TRBV14 and TRBJ1-2; D is perhaps TRBD1 (6 bases). Deletions cut 3 bases from V and 8 bases from J, with 16 bases between. Germline V CDR1 and CDR2: SGHDN, FVKESK. The CDR3 is made up of 14 amino acids. DNA for the CDR3: TGTGCCAGCAGCCATTCTCGGGGTGGGGGCGGCTACACCTTC. Encoded protein: CASSHSRGGGGYTF.

The chain couples TRBV10-2 to TRBJ1-2, with TRBD1 identical over 9 bases. The germline V gene encodes CDR1 WSHSY and CDR2 SAAADI. V trimming: 4 bases; J trimming: 8 bases; junction bases outside the gene matches: 8. This CDR3 is 14 amino acids long. The CDR3 reads CASSGQGGAWGYTF. The CDR3 DNA follows: TGCGCCAGCAGTGGACAGGGGGGAGCGTGGGGCTACACCTTC.

The chain couples TRBV12-5 to TRBJ2-2; 7 nucleotides match TRBD1. V dropped 1 base and J dropped 4; count of bases not matched to a gene: 3. In germline, CDR1 is LGHNT, CDR2 FRNRAP. The CDR3 length is 15 residues. The CDR3 bases are TGTGCTAGTGGTTTGGGGGGACAGCCCACCGGGGAGCTGTTTTTT. Protein: CASGLGGQPTGELFF.

As to this clone: Germline is not matched at one junction end, which may reflect a read error. V usage is TRBV15 and J usage is TRBJ2-7; 8 nucleotides align to TRBD1. This CDR3 spans 13 amino acids. Germline assignment: CDR1 LNHNV and CDR2 YYDKDF (reference sequence). Here the CDR3 DNA reads TGTGCCACCAGCCGAGACAGACAGGGGAGCCAGTACTTC. Its protein product is CATSRDRQGSQYF. The full variable domain, its missing parts supplied by reference TRBV15 and TRBJ2-7, is DAMVIQNPRYQVTQFGKPVTLSCSQTLNHNVMYWYQQKSSQAPKLLFHYYDKDFNNEADTPDNFQSRRPNTSFCFLDIRSPGLGDTAMYLCATSRDRQGSQYFGPGTRLTVT.

The chain joins TRBV27 to TRBJ2-2; no clear D gene. Trimming stripped 4 bases from V and 4 bases from J, with 4 bases between. Germline lookup yields CDR1 MNHEY and CDR2 SMNVEV (reference sequence). The CDR3 sequence is 12 residues long. The DNA of the CDR3 is TGTGCCAGCAGTTCACCCACCGGGGAGCTGTTTTTT. Amino acids: CASSSPTGELFF.

CDR3 DNA: TGTGCCAGCTCAACCACCGTTCCTGGCGGGAGGGCTCCGGAGTTCTTC. This codes for CASSTTVPGGRAPEFF. The genes are TRBV18 and TRBJ2-1, with 9 nucleotides matching TRBD2. The CDR3 covers 16 residues. The ends lost 5 bases at V and 14 bases at J; junction bases unmatched: 19. The germline gives CDR1 KGHSH, CDR2 LQKENI.

The chain joins TRBV5-6 to TRBJ1-5; possibly TRBD1 for D (6 bases). Germline-derived CDR1 and CDR2 are SGHDT and YYEEEE. V dropped 3 bases and J dropped 3 bases, with 7 bases sitting between them. The CDR3 is 13 amino acids. The CDR3 reads CASSSGANQPQHF. The CDR3 nucleotides read TGTGCCAGCAGCTCGGGGGCCAATCAGCCCCAGCATTTT.

This clone was recorded only once. DNA for the CDR3: TGTGCCAGCAGCTTCGACGGGAGGTCTGACGAGCAGTACTTC. It specifies CASSFDGRSDEQYF. V usage is TRBV5-4 and J usage is TRBJ2-7; 7 bases align to TRBD2. Germline values: CDR1 SGHNT, CDR2 YYREEE (reference sequence). V shed 2 bases, J shed 5 bases, and the junction held 7 bases outside the gene matches. CDR3 length: 14 residues.

This clone was detected only once. The rearrangement links TRBV5-4 to TRBJ2-5; the match to TRBD2 covers 9 bases. Germline V gene sequence: CDR1 SGHNT, CDR2 YYREEE (reference sequence). CDR3 length: 14 amino acids. Losses at the gene ends were 4 bases for V and 5 bases for J; bases not matched to a gene: 6. The CDR3, as DNA: TGTGCCAGCAGCGTTAGCGGGAGATTGGAGACCCAGTACTTC. Its protein product is CASSVSGRLETQYF.

This clone has a handful of counts. The V gene is TRBV30, the J gene TRBJ2-3; D gene unclear. Germline CDR1 is GTSNPN and CDR2 is SVGIG (reference sequence). CDR3 length: 12 amino acids. V was pared by 3 bases and J by 10 bases, with 14 bases between. The CDR3 is CAWRDPMHPQYF. The DNA for the CDR3 is TGTGCCTGGAGGGACCCTATGCACCCGCAGTATTTT.

In this sample, this clone turned up once. The chain joins TRBV30 to TRBJ2-6; D may be TRBD2 (6 bases). The V end lost 1 base, the J end lost 3 bases, and 7 bases lay between the germline ends. There are 14 residues in the CDR3. CDR1 is GTSNPN, CDR2 SVGIG, per germline (reference sequence). The CDR3 loop reads CAWSGGGGANVLTF. For the CDR3, the DNA is TGTGCCTGGAGTGGGGGAGGTGGGGCCAACGTCCTGACTTTC.

This rearrangement joins TRBV4-2 to TRBJ2-2; the match to TRBD2 covers 7 bases. CDR1 and CDR2 (germline): LGHNA, YNFKEQ. This CDR3 is built from 19 residues. Trimming at V came to 0 bases and at J to 1 base, leaving 11 bases not matched to a gene. The CDR3 reads CASSQDWGWEGVNTGELFF. CDR3 DNA sequence: TGTGCCAGCAGCCAAGATTGGGGGTGGGAGGGCGTGAACACCGGGGAGCTGTTTTTT.

The rearrangement joins TRBV7-2 to TRBJ1-5; D is ambiguous. The V gene lost 2 bases and the J gene lost 2 bases, with 10 bases spanning the gap. Germline V gives CDR1 SGHTA, CDR2 FQGNSA. This CDR3 has 15 amino acids. The CDR3 region has the DNA TGTGCCAGCAGCTTAACCGACGCCGGCAATCAGCCCCAGCATTTT. Its translation is CASSLTDAGNQPQHF.

The DNA of the CDR3 is TGTGCCAGCAGTCAGACTAACAATGAGCAGTTCTTC. Translation: CASSQTNNEQFF. The chain recombines TRBV6-6 with TRBJ2-1; perhaps TRBD2 as D (5 bases). Trimming stripped 5 bases from V and 5 bases from J, with 7 bases between. The CDR3 runs to 12 residues. In germline, CDR1 is MNHNY, CDR2 SVGAGI (reference sequence).

The chain is built from TRBV6-5 and TRBJ2-7, with D possibly matching TRBD2 (5 bases). Germline lookup yields CDR1 MNHEY and CDR2 SVGAGI. The CDR3 consists of 9 residues. V was pared by 5 bases and J by 11 bases, with 7 bases between. This CDR3 reads CASSPGEYF. As DNA, the CDR3 is TGTGCCAGCAGTCCCGGGGAGTACTTC.

V and J are TRBV6-9 and TRBJ2-2; perhaps TRBD2 as D (6 bases). CDR3 length equals 16 residues. Deletions cut 2 bases from V and 5 bases from J, with 15 bases between. The germline V gene has CDR1 MNHGY and CDR2 SVAAGI. The DNA of the CDR3 is TGTGCCAGCAGTTATCGATCTATAGGGAGGACCGGGGAGCTGTTTTTT. This codes for CASSYRSIGRTGELFF.

The chain couples TRBV19 to TRBJ1-5; TRBD1 might be the D (6 bases). The CDR3 is 15 residues long. V gave up 1 base and J gave up 2 bases, with 9 bases separating them. The germline V gene encodes CDR1 LNHDA and CDR2 SQIVND (reference sequence). In nucleotides, the CDR3 is TGTGCCAGTAGTATAGGTCACAGGGGCAATCAGCCCCAGCATTTT. This encodes CASSIGHRGNQPQHF.

The chain is built from TRBV11-2 and TRBJ2-7, with D hard to call. Trimming left V 1 base short and J 4 bases short, with 11 bases between. Looked up from germline, CDR1 is SGHAT and CDR2 is FQNNGV. This CDR3 has 14 residues. The chain's CDR3 is CASSLGFGIYEQYF. The CDR3 region has the DNA TGTGCCAGCAGCTTAGGTTTTGGGATTTACGAGCAGTACTTC.

This clone was counted a single time. The chain joins TRBV6-5 to TRBJ2-1, with 9 bases aligning to TRBD2. Trimming at V came to 6 bases and at J to 6 bases, leaving 9 bases not matched to a gene. Germline V gene sequence: CDR1 MNHEY, CDR2 SVGAGI. The CDR3 spans 15 residues. This chain's CDR3 is CASSAAGLASNEQFF. In nucleotides, the CDR3 is TGTGCCAGCAGCGCCGCGGGACTAGCTAGCAATGAGCAGTTCTTC.

The chain is built from TRBV4-1 and TRBJ2-4, with a tentative D call TRBD2 (6 bases). This CDR3 has 20 amino acids. V lost 1 base and J lost 0, with 22 bases in between. Germline V gene sequence: CDR1 MGHRA, CDR2 YSYEKL. The CDR3 is CASSQVHDASDRLAKNIQYF. The CDR3 nucleotides read TGCGCCAGCAGCCAAGTCCATGACGCTAGCGACCGTCTAGCCAAAAACATTCAGTACTTC.

V gene TRBV6-1 combines with J gene TRBJ1-2; D call uncertain. Trimming removed 5 bases from V and 4 bases from J, with 8 bases in between. This CDR3 has 12 residues. The V gene's germline CDR1 is MNHNS and CDR2 SASEGT. The CDR3 is CASSYTRYGYTF. The CDR3 nucleotides are TGTGCCAGCAGTTATACACGCTATGGCTACACCTTC.

This chain uses TRBV14 with TRBJ2-3; D is uncertain. This CDR3 region has 17 residues. The V gene's germline CDR1 is SGHDN and CDR2 FVKESK. Trimming left V 6 bases short and J 1 base short, with 20 bases between. The CDR3 nucleotides read TGTGCCAGCAGAAGTGACCACAATCCTAACGGCACAGATACGCAGTATTTT. Residues: CASRSDHNPNGTDTQYF.

This chain uses TRBV2 with TRBJ2-7, with D possibly called TRBD1 or TRBD2 (5 bases each). V was shortened by 4 bases and J by 3 bases, with 13 bases between the two germline ends. The CDR3 is made up of 14 amino acids. Looked up from germline, CDR1 is SNHLY and CDR2 is FYNNEI. CDR3 in amino acids: CASSAKGTDYEQYF. The CDR3 DNA follows: TGTGCCAGCAGTGCAAAAGGGACCGACTACGAGCAGTACTTC.

The chain joins TRBV19 to TRBJ1-5; D remains ambiguous. Trimming took off 3 bases at V and 0 bases at J, with 6 bases between the two ends. In germline, CDR1 is LNHDA, CDR2 SQIVND (reference sequence). The CDR3 extends over 14 amino acids. In DNA, the CDR3 is TGTGCCAGTAGTATGGACGGTAGCAATCAGCCCCAGCATTTT. As protein: CASSMDGSNQPQHF.

This clone is a singleton in its sample. V usage is TRBV6-1 and J usage is TRBJ2-2; no definite D call. The CDR3 consists of 19 residues. With 4 bases removed from V and 1 base from J, the gap between germline ends came to 22 bases. Germline values: CDR1 MNHNS, CDR2 SASEGT. As DNA, the CDR3 is TGTGCCAGCAGTGGCCCCCGCTTGGGGTATAACCGGAACACCGGGGAGCTGTTTTTT. Amino acid sequence: CASSGPRLGYNRNTGELFF.

The gene calls are TRBV28 and TRBJ2-1, with D unclear. The CDR3 is 13 residues long. Trimming shortened V by 3 bases and J by 3 bases, and 6 bases separated the two germline ends. Germline V gives CDR1 MDHEN, CDR2 SYDVKM. The CDR3 DNA reads TGTGCCAGCAGTTTCGGCAGCTACAATGAGCAGTTCTTC. Protein sequence: CASSFGSYNEQFF.

The chain links TRBV5-1 to TRBJ2-1; D perhaps matches TRBD2 (6 bases). In germline, CDR1 is SGHRS, CDR2 YFSETQ. The CDR3 has 16 amino acids. V gave up 4 bases and J gave up 5 bases, with 19 bases separating them. The CDR3 bases are TGCGCCAGCAGCATTGGTTGGGTAGCGGATAACAATGAGCAGTTCTTC. Amino acids: CASSIGWVADNNEQFF.

This chain connects TRBV10-2 to TRBJ2-1; 10 positions match TRBD1. CDR1 is WSHSY, CDR2 SAAADI, per germline. V shed 6 bases, J shed 4 bases, and the junction held 3 bases outside the gene matches. The CDR3 is 14 residues long. CDR3 sequence (DNA): TGCGCCAGCAGCGGGGACAGGGGATACAATGAGCAGTTCTTC. Protein product: CASSGDRGYNEQFF.